This TCR delta chain was sequenced for a study of gamma-delta T cells after stem cell transplantation. J lost 0 bases, V lost 0 bases, and 6 bases had no gene match. The CDR3 sequence is 16 residues long. The germline gives CDR1 GEAIGNYY, CDR2 EKD. TCRdb reanalysed the RT-PCR reads with CATT. The repertoire holds about 2,400 delta-chain clones, with around 40% as singletons. The sequence derives from a human donor. It is not recorded whose cells these are; they may come from a transplant donor. Sequencing was performed on gamma-delta T cells. The genes are TRDV2 and TRDJ1, with 7 bases identical to TRDD3. CDR3 coding DNA: TGTGCCTGTGACACCCCCTGGGGGGGATACACCGATAAACTCATCTTT. It specifies CACDTPWGGYTDKLIF.